Listed here are 13 T cell receptor beta chains from one sample, sequenced in a study of post-analysis software for immune sequencing data. Unique molecular identifiers tagged the TCR beta cDNA libraries. TCRdb itself ran the PCR reads through MiXCR, one entry per CDR3 protein. Of a few hundred thousand distinct CDR3 sequences listed, approximately 34% are singletons. Overall study results and limits: Included in a set of a handful of TRBV segments more frequent in patients than controls were TRBV5-6, TRBV5-1 and TRBV20-1.

These receptors lack a known antigen. The sample was blood. All receptors derive from a girl between 5 and 17 years old with multiple sclerosis.

This chain links TRBV20-1 with TRBJ2-5; D perhaps matches TRBD2 (7 bases). V was clipped by 5 bases and J by 1 base, with 14 bases between them. Germline V CDR1 and CDR2: DFQATT, SNEGSKA (reference sequence). The CDR3 is made up of 14 amino acids. The CDR3 sequence is CSALGGGVQETQYF. In DNA, the CDR3 is TGCAGTGCTTTGGGAGGGGGGGTCCAAGAGACCCAGTACTTC.

This clonotype was observed many times. This rearrangement joins TRBV7-9 to TRBJ2-5, with 9 bases lining up with TRBD1. Looked up from germline, CDR1 is SEHNR and CDR2 is FQNEAQ (reference sequence). V dropped 10 bases and J dropped 4; count of bases not matched to a gene: 10. The CDR3 has 14 residues. The CDR3 region has the DNA TGTGCCACCCAGGACAGGGGAGGCCTAGAGACCCAGTACTTC. This gives the protein CATQDRGGLETQYF. The full variable domain, rest sourced from reference TRBV7-9 and TRBJ2-5, is DTGVSQNPRHKITKRGQNVTFRCDPISEHNRLYWYRQTLGQGPEFLTYFQNEAQLEKSRLLSDRFSAERPKGSFSTLEIQRTEQGDSAMYLCATQDRGGLETQYFGPGTRLLVL.

The chain links TRBV7-2 to TRBJ2-5; no clear D gene. The CDR3 consists of 14 residues. Per the germline V gene, CDR1 is SGHTA and CDR2 is FQGNSA. Trimming left V 4 bases short and J 3 bases short, with 12 bases between. The CDR3 DNA reads as TGTGCCAGCAGCTCCTCAGGCGAAAAAGAGACCCAGTACTTC. This sequence encodes CASSSSGEKETQYF.

The rearrangement joins TRBV5-1 to TRBJ2-7; perhaps TRBD1 as D (6 bases). V dropped 5 bases and J dropped 3 bases, with 9 bases sitting between them. Germline V gene data show CDR1 as SGHRS and CDR2 as YFSETQ. This CDR3 spans 12 amino acids. CDR3 loop: CASRPDSYEQYF. Here the CDR3 DNA reads TGCGCCAGCAGACCGGACAGCTACGAGCAGTACTTC.

The rearrangement links TRBV28 to TRBJ2-7, with D maybe TRBD2 (6 bases). V lost 8 bases and J lost 2, with 10 bases in between. This CDR3 is built from 12 residues. Germline loops: CDR1 MDHEN, CDR2 SYDVKM. Here the CDR3 reads CASRAGTYEQYF. The DNA for the CDR3 is TGTGCCAGCCGGGCGGGAACCTACGAGCAGTACTTC. Together with reference TRBV28 and TRBJ2-7, the CDR3 gives the full variable domain: DVKVTQSSRYLVKRTGEKVFLECVQDMDHENMFWYRQDPGLGLRLIYFSYDVKMKEKGDIPEGYSVSREKKERFSLILESASTNQTSMYLCASRAGTYEQYFGPGTRLTVT.

The V call is TRBV4-1, the J call TRBJ2-2; 7 nucleotides line up with TRBD1. After removal of 1 base from V and 4 bases from J, the junction contained 3 bases not matched to a gene. Germline V gives CDR1 MGHRA, CDR2 YSYEKL. The CDR3 extends over 15 amino acids. The CDR3 DNA reads TGCGCCAGCAGCCAAGGGGACAGACCCACCGGGGAGCTGTTTTTT. This gives the protein CASSQGDRPTGELFF.

The sample holds one count of this clonotype. CDR3 nucleotide sequence: TGTGCCAGCAGCCCTTACCTACAGGGTCCTGAAGCTTTCTTT. Protein: CASSPYLQGPEAFF. This rearrangement joins TRBV11-1 to TRBJ1-1, with D possibly matching TRBD1 (6 bases). V was trimmed by 5 bases and J by 6 bases, leaving 16 bases between them. CDR1 is SGHAT, CDR2 FQDESV, per germline (reference sequence). The CDR3 extends over 14 amino acids.

The genes are TRBV28 and TRBJ1-5; no firm D call. Germline values: CDR1 MDHEN, CDR2 SYDVKM. V was shortened by 6 bases and J by 4 bases, with 4 bases between the two germline ends. The CDR3 sequence is 11 residues long. CDR3 sequence (DNA): TGTGCCAGCAGCCAAAATCAGCCCCAGCATTTT. This translates into CASSQNQPQHF.

On this clonotype: A read error may be the cause here, since a much bigger clone is one base away. V usage is TRBV6-5 and J usage is TRBJ1-6, with D hard to call. V lost 9 bases, J lost 2 bases, and 8 bases lay in between. CDR3 length: 13 residues. Germline CDR1 reads MNHEY; CDR2 reads SVGAGI. CDR3 sequence reads: CASLRPYNSPLHF. The CDR3 DNA sequence: TGTGCCAGTCTTCGGCCCTATAATTCACCCCTCCACTTT.

This clonotype was counted between two and nine times. V and J are TRBV20-1 and TRBJ1-2, with D possibly matching TRBD1 (6 bases). The CDR3 runs 13 residues. The V gene's germline CDR1 is DFQATT and CDR2 SNEGSKA (reference sequence). V dropped 3 bases and J dropped 2 bases, with 10 bases sitting between them. CDR3 sequence (DNA): TGCAGTGCTAGTGATACAGGGAACTATGGCTACACCTTC. Translated, it gives CSASDTGNYGYTF.

The gene calls are TRBV20-1 and TRBJ2-3, with TRBD2 identical over 9 bases. This CDR3 is 18 amino acids long. J was trimmed by 4 bases and V by 0 bases; bases with no gene match: 14. In germline, CDR1 is DFQATT, CDR2 SNEGSKA (reference sequence). Here the CDR3 DNA reads TGCAGTGCTAGAGATGAGCTAGCGGGGTACGGGTGGGCAGATACGCAGTATTTT. Residues: CSARDELAGYGWADTQYF.

This chain connects TRBV20-1 to TRBJ1-5; 7 bases are a match to TRBD1. The CDR3 consists of 15 residues. Germline V lookup: CDR1 DFQATT, CDR2 SNEGSKA (reference sequence). The ends lost 5 bases at V and 8 bases at J; junction bases unmatched: 15. CDR3 sequence: CSAVRDSSRGEPQHF. CDR3 nucleotides: TGCAGTGCTGTCCGGGACAGCTCTCGGGGAGAGCCCCAGCATTTT.

This clonotype showed up just a few times. V and J are TRBV18 and TRBJ1-2; D is ambiguous. The CDR3 has 16 amino acids. V was trimmed by 4 bases and J by 7 bases, leaving 22 bases between them. From germline, CDR1 is KGHSH and CDR2 LQKENI. The CDR3 nucleotides are TGTGCCAGCTCACGGTACCAGGCTCTGGGCTCTACTGGCTACACCTTC. Translation gives CASSRYQALGSTGYTF.